The 10 T cell receptor beta chains in this list originate from one sample, sequenced in a study of patients and donors after allogeneic stem cell transplantation. TCRdb fed the RT-PCR reads into MiXCR, producing one record per CDR3 protein. This sample has about 960,000 distinct CDR3 sequences, with about a sixth found just once. The sequencing input was blood, either unsorted or a sorted T cell fraction (not recorded which). These receptors originate from a human donor who was either an allogeneic HSCT recipient or a stem cell or donor lymphocyte infusion donor (not recorded which). It is not recorded whose cells these are; they may come from a transplant donor.

This clonotype was counted many times. This chain connects TRBV20-1 to TRBJ2-7, with TRBD2 matching over 14 bases. CDR3 length: 14 residues. Looked up from germline, CDR1 is DFQATT and CDR2 is SNEGSKA (reference sequence). V was clipped by 1 base and J by 4 bases; unmatched bases: 0. The CDR3 loop is CSARGLAGGYEQYF. Here the CDR3 DNA reads TGCAGTGCTAGAGGACTAGCGGGAGGGTACGAGCAGTACTTC.

This clonotype showed up just a few times. The gene calls are TRBV5-1 and TRBJ2-7, with 9 bases matching TRBD2. This CDR3 is built from 15 residues. Germline CDR1 and CDR2: SGHRS and YFSETQ. V shed 0 bases, J shed 3 bases, and the junction held 4 bases outside the gene matches. The CDR3 is CASSLVSGSHYEQYF. The CDR3 DNA reads as TGCGCCAGCAGCTTGGTTAGCGGGAGCCACTACGAGCAGTACTTC.

This clonotype showed up just a few times. V gene TRBV12-3 or TRBV12-4 combines with J gene TRBJ1-2; 7 bases fit TRBD1. The V and J ends lost 3 bases and 4 bases, in that order; junction bases with no gene match: 2. The CDR3 covers 13 residues. The CDR3, as DNA: TGTGCCAGCAGTTTCCGACAGGGCTATGGCTACACCTTC. As protein: CASSFRQGYGYTF.

The chain recombines TRBV12-1 with TRBJ2-1; TRBD1 is the table's D call and was not checked against the DNA. TRBV12-1 is deemed a pseudogene. This CDR3 spans 17 amino acids. CDR3 protein: CASSNVNRDRAYDEQFF. DNA for the CDR3: TGTGCCAGCAGTAACGTCAACCGGGACAGGGCTTACGATGAGCAGTTCTTC.

The rearrangement joins TRBV29-1 to TRBJ1-1; D unresolved. Trimming took off 4 bases at V and 3 bases at J, with 12 bases between the two ends. This CDR3 has 13 amino acids. Per germline, CDR1 SQVTM and CDR2 ANQGSEA. The chain's CDR3 is CSVGRGGDTEAFF. CDR3 in DNA: TGCAGCGTTGGCCGGGGTGGGGACACTGAAGCTTTCTTT.

V usage is TRBV6-1 and J usage is TRBJ2-7; the D gene is possibly TRBD1 (5 bases). V shed 4 bases and J shed 2 bases, with 12 bases lying between them. CDR1 and CDR2 from the germline V gene are MNHNS and SASEGT. CDR3 length: 14 amino acids. The CDR3 DNA follows: TGTGCCAGCAGTGCAGGGTTAGAGGCCTACGAGCAGTACTTC. Translating gives CASSAGLEAYEQYF.

In this sample, this clonotype turned up a few times. The chain has TRBV12-3 or TRBV12-4 and TRBJ1-1; no firm D call. The CDR3 sequence is 14 residues long. Trimming stripped 6 bases from V and 4 bases from J, with 15 bases between. CDR3 nucleotides: TGTGCCAGCAGCGCCCCGAGTTCAGTCACTGAAGCTTTCTTT. Translated, it gives CASSAPSSVTEAFF.

This clonotype was counted only a few times. The chain is built from TRBV12-3 or TRBV12-4 and TRBJ1-1, with a weak D call TRBD1 (5 bases). With 0 bases removed from V and 8 bases from J, the gap between germline ends came to 10 bases. CDR3 length equals 13 residues. The DNA for the CDR3 is TGTGCCAGCAGTTTAGCGCTAGGGGTCGAAGCTTTCTTT. Protein: CASSLALGVEAFF.

There are a few counts of this clonotype. The chain couples TRBV6-5 to TRBJ2-7, with unresolved D. This CDR3 is 14 amino acids long. CDR1 is MNHEY and CDR2 is SVGAGI in the germline V gene. The germline V and J ends were trimmed by 1 base and 0 bases, with 7 bases remaining between them. The CDR3 loop reads CASSYFRSSYEQYF. CDR3 DNA sequence: TGTGCCAGCAGTTACTTCAGGAGCTCCTACGAGCAGTACTTC.

This clonotype was counted between two and nine times. The V call is TRBV7-3, the J call TRBJ2-1; 8 bases match TRBD1. V was pared by 2 bases and J by 4 bases, with 4 bases of the junction left unmatched. The germline V gene encodes CDR1 SGHTA and CDR2 FQGTGA. The CDR3 is made up of 15 amino acids. The CDR3: CASSLGRGLYNEQFF. CDR3 DNA sequence: TGTGCCAGCAGCTTAGGCAGGGGGCTGTACAATGAGCAGTTCTTC.